This TCR beta chain appears in the sequencing data of a study of shared clonotypes between healthy human individuals. Study summary: For every donor, three CD4 naive, three CD4 memory, two CD8 naive and one CD8 memory plates were used.

Several immunoSEQ 96-well plates shared each subset's DNA, each plate a replicate. Here immunoSEQ multiplex PCR was the method, and the copy in TCRdb shows in-frame clones only, minus some. Among a few million clones listed, about 92% were seen once. This CDR3 region has 13 residues. Germline CDR1 SGHRS, CDR2 YFSETQ. Germline trimming cut 4 bases from V and 7 bases from J; bases unmatched to any gene: 5. Source material: naive CD4+ T cells sorted from blood. Subset described: CD45RA+ positively selected. The source of this sequence is a man between 18 and 29 years old in good health. The chain has TRBV5-1 and TRBJ2-5; 9 nucleotides agree with TRBD1. CDR3 nucleotides: TGCGCCAGCAGCGAACAGGGGGCCGGGACCCAGTACTTC. Translated, it gives CASSEQGAGTQYF.